Following are 21 T cell receptor beta chains from one sample sequenced in a study of CD8 T cells in ankylosing spondylitis. Study conclusions and caveats: Ankylosing spondylitis blood appeared to be characterized by a TCR beta motif of 8 or 9 highly homologous variants.

MiXCR, applied by TCRdb to the 5' RACE reads, yields one record per CDR3 protein. The sample has almost 400,000 distinct CDR3 sequences, more than 20% seen once. What these receptors recognize is not known. The sample was blood, either unsorted or a sorted T cell fraction (not recorded which). These receptor sequences come from a male donor with ankylosing spondylitis.

The chain uses TRBV27 and TRBJ2-1; 7 positions match TRBD2. Germline V gene data show CDR1 as MNHEY and CDR2 as SMNVEV (reference sequence). The CDR3 consists of 17 residues. V lost 6 bases, J lost 3 bases, and 14 bases stayed unmatched. For the CDR3, the DNA is TGTGCCAGCAGCTCCCGCGGGGCGGGACTAATCTACAATGAGCAGTTCTTC. Translation: CASSSRGAGLIYNEQFF.

This clonotype was seen more than once but under ten times. The rearrangement uses TRBV28 and TRBJ2-1; 7 bases are a match to TRBD2. The CDR3 runs 12 residues. The V gene's germline CDR1 is MDHEN and CDR2 SYDVKM. The J segment lost 9 bases and the V segment lost 8 bases, leaving 7 bases of the junction unmatched. The CDR3 DNA is TGTGCCAGCTACCCCCCTAGCGGTGAGCAGTTCTTC. This codes for CASYPPSGEQFF. Together with reference TRBV28 and TRBJ2-1, the CDR3 gives the full variable domain: DVKVTQSSRYLVKRTGEKVFLECVQDMDHENMFWYRQDPGLGLRLIYFSYDVKMKEKGDIPEGYSVSREKKERFSLILESASTNQTSMYLCASYPPSGEQFFGPGTRLTVL.

This clonotype was detected many times. The chain links TRBV28 to TRBJ2-7, with unresolved D. The CDR3 contains 11 residues. CDR1 and CDR2 from the germline V gene are MDHEN and SYDVKM. The germline V and J ends were trimmed by 5 bases and 3 bases, with 5 bases remaining between them. CDR3 sequence: CASSGYYEQYF. The CDR3 DNA reads TGTGCCAGCAGTGGATACTACGAGCAGTACTTC.

The chain carries TRBV7-9 and TRBJ2-1; TRBD1 matches 7 bases. CDR3 length: 16 residues. Germline lookup yields CDR1 SEHNR and CDR2 FQNEAQ (reference sequence). The junction had 7 bases not matched to a gene; V was cut back by 5 bases and J by 0 bases. The CDR3 loop reads CASSVRQGGSYNEQFF. In DNA form, the CDR3 reads TGTGCCAGCAGCGTCCGACAGGGCGGCTCCTACAATGAGCAGTTCTTC.

V and J are TRBV28 and TRBJ2-2; TRBD2 aligns across 8 bases. Trimming cost V 7 bases and J 7 bases; bases outside gene matches: 8. The CDR3 length is 14 residues. Per the germline V gene, CDR1 is MDHEN and CDR2 is SYDVKM. CDR3: CASNGGRQNGELFF. The CDR3 nucleotides are TGTGCCAGCAATGGCGGGAGGCAAAACGGGGAGCTGTTTTTT.

This clonotype came up a few times. The chain couples TRBV11-2 to TRBJ2-1, with D hard to call. Per germline, CDR1 SGHAT and CDR2 FQNNGV. The CDR3 runs 15 residues. V lost 0 bases to trimming and J lost 7 bases, with 13 bases between them. CDR3 loop: CASSLDWAGWNEQFF. In DNA form, the CDR3 reads TGTGCCAGCAGCTTAGATTGGGCTGGGTGGAATGAGCAGTTCTTC.

J is TRBJ2-7 and V is TRBV7-2; 12 nucleotides align to TRBD2. The CDR3 is 15 residues long. V trimming: 5 bases; J trimming: 4 bases; junction bases outside the gene matches: 6. Germline CDR1 SGHTA, CDR2 FQGNSA. CDR3 region: CASSLTTSGSYEQYF. Here the CDR3 DNA reads TGTGCCAGCAGCCTGACGACTAGCGGGAGTTACGAGCAGTACTTC.

The rearrangement uses TRBV19 and TRBJ2-3, with TRBD2 as a possible D gene (5 bases). CDR1 is LNHDA and CDR2 is SQIVND in the germline V gene (reference sequence). V lost 5 bases to trimming and J lost 2 bases, with 11 bases between them. This CDR3 region has 14 residues. CDR3: CASSGLGNTDTQYF. For the CDR3, the DNA is TGTGCCAGTAGTGGGCTCGGGAACACAGATACGCAGTATTTT.

This clonotype was seen a handful of times. The J gene is TRBJ2-1, the V gene TRBV7-3; D gene ambiguous. The germline V and J ends were trimmed by 8 bases and 7 bases, with 9 bases remaining between them. Germline CDR1 SGHTA, CDR2 FQGTGA. CDR3 size: 11 residues. CDR3 nucleotide sequence: TGTGCCAGCGGTCAAGGGAATGAGCAGTTCTTC. Its protein is CASGQGNEQFF. The full variable domain, with the rest looked up from reference TRBV7-3 and TRBJ2-1, is GAGVSQTPSNKVTEKGKYVELRCDPISGHTALYWYRQSLGQGPEFLIYFQGTGAADDSGLPNDRFFAVRPEGSVSTLKIQRTERGDSAVYLCASGQGNEQFFGPGTRLTVL.

The V call is TRBV12-3 or TRBV12-4, the J call TRBJ1-5; 11 nucleotides match TRBD1. The CDR3 extends over 16 amino acids. V lost 2 bases, J lost 6 bases, and 6 bases stayed unmatched. The CDR3 nucleotides are TGTGCCAGCAGTTTATGGACAGGGGGCGAAGGTCAGCCCCAGCATTTT. Its protein product is CASSLWTGGEGQPQHF.

The rearrangement joins TRBV3-1 to TRBJ1-1; D uncertain. This CDR3 contains 13 residues. Trimming cost V 1 base and J 6 bases, with 9 bases left between them. Germline CDR1 and CDR2: LGHDT and YNNKEL (reference sequence). The CDR3 here is CASSQAVRAEAFF. In DNA form, the CDR3 reads TGTGCCAGCAGCCAAGCAGTTCGGGCTGAAGCTTTCTTT. The variable domain in full, completed from reference TRBV3-1 and TRBJ1-1, reads DTAVSQTPKYLVTQMGNDKSIKCEQNLGHDTMYWYKQDSKKFLKIMFSYNNKELIINETVPNRFSPKSPDKAHLNLHINSLELGDSAVYFCASSQAVRAEAFFGQGTRLTVV.

CDR3 coding DNA: TGCGCCAGCAGCGTTAAGAACACTGAAGCTTTCTTT. Translated: CASSVKNTEAFF. The rearrangement uses TRBV5-1 and TRBJ1-1; D is unresolved. V lost 4 bases, J lost 1 base, and 5 bases lay in between. The CDR3 has 12 amino acids. Germline V lookup: CDR1 SGHRS, CDR2 YFSETQ.

There are a few counts of this clonotype. V gene TRBV2 combines with J gene TRBJ2-3; possibly TRBD2 for D (6 bases). Germline V gene sequence: CDR1 SNHLY, CDR2 FYNNEI. V gave up 11 bases and J gave up 15 bases, with 27 bases separating them. CDR3 length: 13 amino acids. The CDR3, as DNA: TGTGCCGGCCGAGACCCGGGACTGGAGACGGGATATTTT. Encoded protein: CAGRDPGLETGYF.

This clonotype has only a few counts. V is TRBV5-1 and J is TRBJ2-2, with D perhaps TRBD2 (6 bases). The CDR3 is made up of 16 amino acids. Trimming removed 4 bases at V and 6 bases at J, with 19 bases between. In germline, CDR1 is SGHRS, CDR2 YFSETQ. The CDR3 DNA follows: TGCGCCAGCAGCGAAGGGGACTTACTAAAATCCGGGGAGCTGTTTTTT. Its protein product is CASSEGDLLKSGELFF. The full variable domain, with the rest looked up from reference TRBV5-1 and TRBJ2-2, is KAGVTQTPRYLIKTRGQQVTLSCSPISGHRSVSWYQQTPGQGLQFLFEYFSETQRNKGNFPGRFSGRQFSNSRSEMNVSTLELGDSALYLCASSEGDLLKSGELFFGEGSRLTVL.

This chain joins TRBV18 and TRBJ2-7; D remains unclear. CDR3 length: 13 amino acids. Per the germline V gene, CDR1 is KGHSH and CDR2 is LQKENI. The germline V and J ends were trimmed by 0 bases and 2 bases, with 5 bases remaining between them. CDR3 nucleotide sequence: TGTGCCAGCTCACCACCAGGTACCTACGAGCAGTACTTC. Translation gives CASSPPGTYEQYF.

The chain couples TRBV7-2 to TRBJ1-4; TRBD1 is a possible D gene (6 bases). In germline, CDR1 is SGHTA, CDR2 FQGNSA. V lost 5 bases and J lost 6, with 13 bases in between. The CDR3 loop spans 14 amino acids. The CDR3 is CASSPRGMDEKLFF. CDR3 coding DNA: TGTGCCAGCAGCCCCAGGGGTATGGATGAAAAACTGTTTTTT.

There are a few counts of this clonotype. V is TRBV5-1 and J is TRBJ1-2; a weak D match, TRBD1 (5 bases). Germline values: CDR1 SGHRS, CDR2 YFSETQ. This CDR3 comprises 17 residues. Trimming pared 0 bases from V and 1 base from J, leaving 16 bases between. CDR3 DNA: TGCGCCAGCAGCTTGGCGGCAGGGTCCGCGGATAACTATGGCTACACCTTC. Its protein product is CASSLAAGSADNYGYTF.

This clonotype was recorded at least ten times. The rearrangement links TRBV7-6 to TRBJ2-3, with TRBD2 matching over 8 bases. CDR1 is SGHVS and CDR2 is FNYEAQ in the germline V gene. V trimming: 4 bases; J trimming: 6 bases; junction bases outside the gene matches: 9. The CDR3 is 15 amino acids. CDR3: CASSSSSGRADTQYF. CDR3 bases: TGTGCCAGCAGCTCGTCGAGCGGGAGAGCGGATACGCAGTATTTT.

Only a few counts were recorded for this clonotype. The V gene is TRBV6-2 or TRBV6-3, the J gene TRBJ2-1; TRBD2 aligns across 7 bases. From germline, CDR1 is MNHEY and CDR2 SVGEGT. The length of the CDR3 is 16 residues. V trimming: 6 bases; J trimming: 4 bases; junction bases outside the gene matches: 12. The CDR3: CASRPQGEGRYNEQFF. The CDR3 bases are TGTGCCAGCAGACCCCAAGGGGAGGGAAGATACAATGAGCAGTTCTTC.

The chain has TRBV7-3 and TRBJ1-1; D may be TRBD1 (6 bases). The germline CDR1 and CDR2 sequences are SGHTA and FQGTGA. Trimming took off 5 bases at V and 1 base at J, with 14 bases between the two ends. This CDR3 is 15 amino acids long. The CDR3 loop reads CASSPVGGRNTEAFF. CDR3 coding DNA: TGTGCCAGCAGCCCTGTAGGGGGACGGAACACTGAAGCTTTCTTT.

The chain links TRBV7-3 to TRBJ2-1; D not certain. Trimming cost V 4 bases and J 7 bases, with 11 bases left between them. The CDR3 is made up of 13 amino acids. The germline V gene encodes CDR1 SGHTA and CDR2 FQGTGA. CDR3 in amino acids: CASSSSTLNEQFF. DNA of the CDR3: TGTGCCAGCAGCTCCTCGACCCTAAATGAGCAGTTCTTC.